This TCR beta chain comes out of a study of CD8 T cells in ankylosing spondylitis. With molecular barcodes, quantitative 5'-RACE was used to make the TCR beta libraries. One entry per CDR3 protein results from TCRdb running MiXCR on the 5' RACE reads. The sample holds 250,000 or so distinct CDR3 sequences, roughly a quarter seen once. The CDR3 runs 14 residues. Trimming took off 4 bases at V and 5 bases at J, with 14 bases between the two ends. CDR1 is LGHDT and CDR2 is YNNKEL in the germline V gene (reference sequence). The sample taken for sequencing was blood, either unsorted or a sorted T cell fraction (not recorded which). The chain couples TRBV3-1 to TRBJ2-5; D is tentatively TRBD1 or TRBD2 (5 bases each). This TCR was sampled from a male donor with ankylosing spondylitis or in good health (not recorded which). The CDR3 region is CASSPRGRGETQYF. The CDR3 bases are TGTGCCAGCAGCCCCCGGGGCCGAGGGGAGACCCAGTACTTC.